These 28 T cell receptor beta chains came from one sample sequenced in a study of cytomegalovirus exposure and HLA in healthy donors. Assay: immunoSEQ multiplex PCR; the TCRdb copy retains only in-frame clones and omits some. This sample has around 200,000 clones; 85% to 90% occur once, and the top ten carry about 3%. Sequencing was done on a sample of PBMCs. These receptors were obtained from a woman aged 18-30 years in good health and CMV-seronegative.

The rearrangement joins TRBV28 to TRBJ1-4; TRBD1 matches at 8 bases. The CDR3 runs 15 residues. V shed 5 bases and J 7 bases; nucleotides not matched to a gene: 9. The germline V gene has CDR1 MDHEN and CDR2 SYDVKM. The CDR3 DNA reads TGTGCCAGCAGTCTAGACAGGGGACTTGGTGAAAAACTGTTTTTT. Translated: CASSLDRGLGEKLFF.

The V call is TRBV7-2, the J call TRBJ2-4; possibly TRBD1 for D (5 bases). Germline CDR1 SGHTA, CDR2 FQGNSA. Trimming stripped 2 bases from V and 9 bases from J, with 14 bases between. The CDR3 totals 14 residues. The CDR3 is CASSLRQGDGIQYF. The CDR3 coding sequence is TGTGCCAGCAGCTTACGGCAGGGTGACGGCATTCAGTACTTC.

V is TRBV7-9 and J is TRBJ1-4; 8 nucleotides align to TRBD1. Germline CDR1 and CDR2: SEHNR and FQNEAQ (reference sequence). The V gene end was trimmed by 5 bases and the J gene end by 7 bases; junction bases not matched to a gene: 9. The length of the CDR3 is 15 residues. The CDR3 nucleotides read TGTGCCAGCAGCCCTCCGGACAGGGCAGTTGAAAAACTGTTTTTT. Amino acids: CASSPPDRAVEKLFF. Drawing the rest from reference TRBV7-9 and TRBJ1-4, the complete variable domain is DTGVSQNPRHKITKRGQNVTFRCDPISEHNRLYWYRQTLGQGPEFLTYFQNEAQLEKSRLLSDRFSAERPKGSFSTLEIQRTEQGDSAMYLCASSPPDRAVEKLFFGSGTQLSVL.

The genes are TRBV6-1 and TRBJ2-1; D ambiguous. Germline V gives CDR1 MNHNS, CDR2 SASEGT. The V end lost 4 bases, the J end lost 0 bases, and 13 bases lay between the germline ends. The CDR3 length is 16 residues. CDR3 amino acids: CASSGSQVISYNEQFF. Written as DNA, the CDR3 is TGTGCCAGCAGTGGATCCCAGGTCATCTCCTACAATGAGCAGTTCTTC.

The chain employs TRBV19 and TRBJ1-5; TRBD1 is a possible D gene (6 bases). Germline V gives CDR1 LNHDA, CDR2 SQIVND (reference sequence). The CDR3 runs to 16 residues. V was trimmed by 5 bases and J by 0 bases, leaving 14 bases between them. The CDR3 sequence: CASSFRQDLSNQPQHF. The CDR3 bases are TGTGCCAGTAGTTTTAGACAGGACCTTAGCAATCAGCCCCAGCATTTT.

This chain links TRBV11-2 with TRBJ1-1; possibly TRBD1 for D (6 bases). Germline CDR1 and CDR2: SGHAT and FQNNGV. The CDR3 contains 14 residues. Trimming left V 4 bases short and J 6 bases short, with 15 bases between. The CDR3 sequence is CASSSRGQGPEAFF. In DNA, the CDR3 is TGTGCCAGCAGCTCCAGGGGACAAGGGCCTGAAGCTTTCTTT.

The J gene is TRBJ2-7, the V gene TRBV4-2; 7 positions agree with TRBD1. Germline trimming cut 1 base from V and 2 bases from J; bases unmatched to any gene: 2. Germline CDR1 reads LGHNA; CDR2 reads YNFKEQ. This CDR3 is built from 14 residues. CDR3 loop: CASSQGQGTYEQYF. The CDR3 DNA reads TGTGCCAGCAGCCAAGGACAGGGTACCTACGAGCAGTACTTC.

This rearrangement joins TRBV11-2 to TRBJ2-2; 9 bases agree with TRBD2. Germline CDR1 and CDR2: SGHAT and FQNNGV. With V trimmed by 4 bases and J by 1 base, 4 bases remained unmatched. The CDR3 runs 16 residues. CDR3 nucleotides: TGTGCCAGCAGCTCCCCTAGCGGGATGAACACCGGGGAGCTGTTTTTT. The encoded protein is CASSSPSGMNTGELFF. Filled out from reference TRBV11-2 and TRBJ2-2, the complete variable domain reads EAGVAQSPRYKIIEKRQSVAFWCNPISGHATLYWYQQILGQGPKLLIQFQNNGVVDDSQLPKDRFSAERLKGVDSTLKIQPAKLEDSAVYLCASSSPSGMNTGELFFGEGSRLTVL.

V usage is TRBV13 and J usage is TRBJ2-7, with 9 bases identical to TRBD2. CDR3 length: 16 residues. Germline CDR1 and CDR2: PRHDT and FYEKMQ (reference sequence). With 2 bases clipped from V and 3 bases from J, the junction kept 8 bases outside the gene matches. CDR3 coding DNA: TGTGCCAGCAGCTTAACGGCGGGAGGGGTAGGCTACGAGCAGTACTTC. This sequence encodes CASSLTAGGVGYEQYF.

The chain uses TRBV15 and TRBJ2-5, with D hard to call. Germline loops: CDR1 LNHNV, CDR2 YYDKDF (reference sequence). V lost 0 bases and J 5 bases, leaving 10 bases between the germline ends. CDR3 size: 14 residues. The CDR3 loop reads CATSRDSQSETQYF. The CDR3 region has the DNA TGTGCCACCAGCAGAGATTCTCAGTCGGAGACCCAGTACTTC.

The chain is built from TRBV28 and TRBJ2-1; 7 nucleotides align to TRBD2. The V segment lost 11 bases and the J segment 3 bases; nucleotides outside the gene matches: 10. Germline V gene sequence: CDR1 MDHEN, CDR2 SYDVKM. The CDR3 sequence is 14 residues long. The CDR3 loop reads CALGGGGHYNEQFF. The CDR3 DNA sequence: TGTGCCCTCGGTGGGGGAGGGCACTACAATGAGCAGTTCTTC.

This clone was recorded once. CDR3 sequence (DNA): TGTGCCAGCTCAGGCGGGAGTCAAACCACGGATGAGCAGTTCTTC. This codes for CASSGGSQTTDEQFF. The chain uses TRBV18 and TRBJ2-1; 7 bases fit TRBD2. The CDR3 sequence is 15 residues long. After removal of 5 bases from V and 8 bases from J, the junction contained 12 bases not matched to a gene. Germline CDR1 is KGHSH and CDR2 is LQKENI.

The rearrangement links TRBV28 to TRBJ2-3, with D tentatively TRBD2 (6 bases). Trimming removed 3 bases at V and 4 bases at J, with 14 bases between. This CDR3 is 15 amino acids long. CDR1 and CDR2 from the germline V gene are MDHEN and SYDVKM. CDR3 nucleotide sequence: TGTGCCAGCAGTTTGGGGCGGGACCCCCCAGATACGCAGTATTTT. This translates into CASSLGRDPPDTQYF.

This clone was picked up one time. V and J are TRBV7-2 and TRBJ1-4; 9 bases are a match to TRBD1. Germline V gene sequence: CDR1 SGHTA, CDR2 FQGNSA. J was trimmed by 7 bases and V by 5 bases; bases with no gene match: 5. The CDR3 length is 14 residues. Here the CDR3 DNA reads TGTGCCAGCAGCCCAACAGGGGGCTTTGAAAAACTGTTTTTT. Translation: CASSPTGGFEKLFF.

V gene TRBV6-6 combines with J gene TRBJ1-2; 8 nucleotides match TRBD1. The V and J ends lost 5 bases and 3 bases, in that order; junction bases with no gene match: 8. Germline loops: CDR1 MNHNY, CDR2 SVGAGI (reference sequence). The CDR3 runs 15 residues. This CDR3 reads CASSTSGQGHYGYTF. The CDR3 region has the DNA TGTGCCAGCAGTACTTCCGGACAGGGCCACTATGGCTACACCTTC.

The genes are TRBV28 and TRBJ1-1; 9 bases line up with TRBD1. The CDR3 sequence is 18 residues long. CDR1 MDHEN and CDR2 SYDVKM come from the germline V gene. The junction had 19 bases not matched to a gene; V was cut back by 5 bases and J by 6 bases. The CDR3 spells CASSPSGLGQGIFAEAFF. The CDR3 bases are TGTGCCAGCAGTCCCAGCGGGTTAGGACAGGGGATATTCGCTGAAGCTTTCTTT.

This chain uses TRBV25-1 with TRBJ2-1; 10 bases agree with TRBD2. CDR3 length equals 16 residues. Looked up from germline, CDR1 is MGHDK and CDR2 is SYGVNS. V was pared by 4 bases and J by 7 bases, with 10 bases of the junction left unmatched. CDR3 DNA: TGTGCCAGCAGTGCCAATAGCGGGAGGAGTTGGAATGAGCAGTTCTTC. It is translated as CASSANSGRSWNEQFF.

This clone was seen only a few times. The gene calls are TRBV6-1 and TRBJ1-2, with D perhaps TRBD1 (5 bases). Trimming pared 3 bases from V and 4 bases from J, leaving 12 bases between. Looked up from germline, CDR1 is MNHNS and CDR2 is SASEGT. The CDR3 covers 14 residues. The CDR3: CASSEVTGFYGYTF. CDR3 DNA sequence: TGTGCCAGCAGTGAGGTCACAGGATTCTATGGCTACACCTTC.

This chain links TRBV7-8 with TRBJ1-2, with D perhaps matching TRBD1 (5 bases). Looked up from germline, CDR1 is SGHVS and CDR2 is FQNEAQ. The CDR3 runs to 13 residues. V was pared by 4 bases and J by 8 bases, with 14 bases between. CDR3 amino acids: CASSSPGRQGYTF. The CDR3 nucleotides are TGTGCCAGCAGCTCGCCAGGTCGACAGGGCTACACCTTC.

The J gene is TRBJ2-5, the V gene TRBV19, with 8 bases matching TRBD1. The CDR3 is 15 amino acids. V lost 5 bases to trimming and J lost 0 bases; unmatched junction nucleotides: 5. Germline V gives CDR1 LNHDA, CDR2 SQIVND (reference sequence). This CDR3 reads CASSPDREDQETQYF. The CDR3 nucleotides are TGTGCCAGTAGTCCGGACAGGGAGGACCAAGAGACCCAGTACTTC.

The chain combines TRBV2 with TRBJ2-7; 9 nucleotides match TRBD1. Germline CDR1 SNHLY, CDR2 FYNNEI. The CDR3 runs 14 residues. V shed 8 bases and J 2 bases; nucleotides not matched to a gene: 7. DNA for the CDR3: TGTGCCAGCGATCCGGGACAGGGACCCTACGAGCAGTACTTC. Protein product: CASDPGQGPYEQYF.

The V and J genes are TRBV4-1 and TRBJ2-5; TRBD2 matches at 10 bases. V trimming: 0 bases; J trimming: 4 bases; junction bases outside the gene matches: 20. The CDR3 is 21 amino acids. Germline V gene sequence: CDR1 MGHRA, CDR2 YSYEKL. CDR3 nucleotide sequence: TGCGCCAGCAGCCAAGATCGTAGGAGGGCTAGCGGGAGCCCCGTGGGAGAGACCCAGTACTTC. This encodes CASSQDRRRASGSPVGETQYF.

The chain uses TRBV27 and TRBJ2-5; TRBD1 agrees at 9 bases. The length of the CDR3 is 15 residues. V lost 3 bases, J lost 5 bases, and 7 bases stayed unmatched. Germline loops: CDR1 MNHEY, CDR2 SMNVEV (reference sequence). CDR3 bases: TGTGCCAGCAGTTTCAAAGGGACAGGGTGGGAGACCCAGTACTTC. It is translated as CASSFKGTGWETQYF.

The chain employs TRBV28 and TRBJ1-5; D gene ambiguous. The CDR3 spans 12 residues. Trimming shortened V by 3 bases and J by 6 bases, and 6 bases separated the two germline ends. Germline V lookup: CDR1 MDHEN, CDR2 SYDVKM. CDR3 sequence (DNA): TGTGCCAGCAGTTTGACGGGTCAGCCCCAGCATTTT. Translating gives CASSLTGQPQHF.

This clone appeared a few times. CDR3 sequence: CASRSGTAYEQYF. Written as DNA, the CDR3 is TGTGCCAGTCGGTCGGGGACAGCCTACGAGCAGTACTTC. V and J are TRBV7-8 and TRBJ2-7, with TRBD1 matching 7 bases. The CDR3 runs 13 residues. V trimming: 9 bases; J trimming: 2 bases; junction bases outside the gene matches: 7. Germline values: CDR1 SGHVS, CDR2 FQNEAQ.

This chain links TRBV6-1 with TRBJ2-1; 9 bases are a match to TRBD2. The CDR3 has 18 residues. Germline V gene sequence: CDR1 MNHNS, CDR2 SASEGT. V shed 0 bases and J 0 bases; nucleotides not matched to a gene: 6. The CDR3 DNA reads TGTGCCAGCAGTGAAGCCCCCATTAGCGGGAGCTCCTACAATGAGCAGTTCTTC. Translating gives CASSEAPISGSSYNEQFF.

The chain couples TRBV28 to TRBJ2-2, with D possibly being TRBD2 (6 bases). V shed 7 bases and J shed 4 bases, with 22 bases lying between them. The germline CDR1 and CDR2 sequences are MDHEN and SYDVKM. CDR3 length equals 17 residues. The CDR3 reads CASNPPKEGMVTGELFF. In DNA form, the CDR3 reads TGTGCCAGCAACCCCCCGAAGGAGGGGATGGTCACCGGGGAGCTGTTTTTT.

The chain couples TRBV27 to TRBJ1-1, with D perhaps TRBD1 (6 bases). The V end was cut by 0 bases, the J end by 0 bases, with 8 bases between. This CDR3 spans 15 amino acids. Germline V lookup: CDR1 MNHEY, CDR2 SMNVEV (reference sequence). CDR3 DNA: TGTGCCAGCAGTTTATCGGACAGCTTGAACACTGAAGCTTTCTTT. It specifies CASSLSDSLNTEAFF.